This TCR beta chain was identified in a study of CD8+CD57+ T cells in acquired aplastic anemia. About the research overall: Sorted CD4+ plus CD8+ cells gave DNA averaging about 3.2 ug.

Researchers used genomic DNA as the template to profile TCR beta VDJ and CDR3. One entry per CDR3 protein results from TCRdb running MiXCR on the reads. This table has 190,000 or so distinct CDR3 sequences, about 59% appearing once. This TCR came from a human donor in good health. The sequenced sample was sorted CD4+, CD8+, or CD8+CD57+ T cells (not recorded which) from PBMCs.

This CDR3 is CSAVLSRTDGYTF. The CDR3 DNA reads as TGCAGTGCTGTCCTGAGTCGAACGGATGGCTACACCTTC. V gene TRBV20-1 combines with J gene TRBJ1-2; D gene uncertain. Trimming stripped 5 bases from V and 6 bases from J, with 16 bases between. Per the germline V gene, CDR1 is DFQATT and CDR2 is SNEGSKA (reference sequence). CDR3 size: 13 residues.